This paragraph reports one T cell receptor (beta chain). The antigen is not known. The method was immunoSEQ multiplex PCR; TCRdb's version includes in-frame clones alone and lacks a portion of them. This table holds under 30,000 clones, approximately 86% found once. This sample was taken from a study of T cell responses to AZD1222 COVID-19 vaccine. Points from the study as a whole: After two AZD1222 doses, spike-specific TCR breadth and depth rose versus day 0. In a largely white British group with more females than males, clonal diversity was possibly underestimated. Nearly half of spike-specific TCRs reportedly target unmutated variant regions.

V gave up 6 bases and J gave up 8 bases, with 20 bases separating them. The CDR3 loop spans 15 amino acids. Per the germline V gene, CDR1 is KGHSH and CDR2 is LQKENI. V usage is TRBV18 and J usage is TRBJ1-3, with D maybe TRBD1 (5 bases). This receptor was obtained from an adult who received the AZD1222 COVID-19 vaccine. The sample was peripheral blood, taken 28 days after the second AZD1222 dose. CDR3 sequence reads: CASSEGPGPGDTIYF. For the CDR3, the DNA is TGTGCCAGCTCGGAGGGACCGGGCCCGGGAGACACCATATATTTT. The full variable domain, its missing parts supplied by reference TRBV18 and TRBJ1-3, is NAGVMQNPRHLVRRRGQEARLRCSPMKGHSHVYWYRQLPEEGLKFMVYLQKENIIDESGMPKERFSAEFPKEGPSILRIQQVVRGDSAAYFCASSEGPGPGDTIYFGEGSWLTVV.